This T cell receptor (beta chain) derives from a study of cytotoxic CD8 clonotypes in ibrutinib-treated CLL. Study background: Among the patients, around ten presented as relapsed/refractory and 15 as treatment-naive; around 18 showed unmutated IGHV. Once treatment had gone on for a median of around eleven months, range 6 to 36, response samples were drawn.

A note on this clone: What it binds is unknown.

Findings and caveats of the study: With treatment, public clonotypes, which were uncommon, either contracted or remained stable.

Measured with immunoSEQ multiplex PCR; TCRdb has only the in-frame clones, and not every one. Among some 300,000 clones, roughly 80% were seen once, and the ten largest hold 6.5% to 8.5%. This CDR3 is built from 16 residues. V lost 2 bases and J lost 0, with 12 bases in between. Germline CDR1 and CDR2: SGHRS and YFSETQ. V gene TRBV5-1 combines with J gene TRBJ2-1; D may be TRBD2 (6 bases). The sequence was collected from a human donor with chronic lymphocytic leukemia. Sequenced material: PBMCs, taken before ibrutinib treatment. CDR3 region: CASSLSGPSSYNEQFF. In DNA, the CDR3 is TGCGCCAGCAGCTTAAGCGGGCCTAGCTCCTACAATGAGCAGTTCTTC.